The 7 T cell receptor beta chains below all came from one sample that was sequenced in a study of blood T cells in healthy people across ages. Primed by a sample-barcoded 5' primer and a J-beta primer mix, a second PCR proceeded for about 7 to 11 cycles. Via MiXCR, TCRdb re-called the 5' RACE reads, giving one row per CDR3 protein. The sample consists of approximately 690,000 distinct CDR3 sequences, approximately 50% of them appearing once. The sequenced sample consisted of blood. The receptors here all came from a man aged 55-75 years in good health.

V usage is TRBV4-1 and J usage is TRBJ2-1, with 11 bases fitting TRBD2. J gave up 10 bases and V 1 base, and 9 bases lay outside the gene matches. The germline V gene encodes CDR1 MGHRA and CDR2 YSYEKL. This CDR3 region has 16 residues. CDR3 sequence (DNA): TGCGCCAGCAGCCAAGCCCTAGCGGGGGGTCGATTGGAGCAGTTCTTC. As protein: CASSQALAGGRLEQFF.

As concerns this clonotype: The germline gene is not matched at one end of the junction; a read error may be the cause. The V call is TRBV7-9, the J call TRBJ2-3; D possibly uses TRBD1 or TRBD2 (5 bases each). From germline, CDR1 is SEHNR and CDR2 FQNEAQ (reference sequence). The CDR3 sequence is 15 residues long. The CDR3 DNA sequence: TGTGCCAGCAGCCCCGTGGGACGGCGCACAGATGCGCAGTATTTT. Its protein product is CASSPVGRRTDAQYF.

The rearrangement joins TRBV6-2 or TRBV6-3 to TRBJ2-7; D tentatively reads TRBD1 or TRBD2 (5 bases each). Germline CDR1 is MNHEY and CDR2 is SVGEGT. V gave up 6 bases and J gave up 3 bases, with 9 bases separating them. This CDR3 is built from 12 residues. This CDR3 reads CASSRDVYEQYF. In DNA, the CDR3 is TGTGCCAGCAGCCGGGACGTCTACGAGCAGTACTTC.

The rearrangement uses TRBV4-1 and TRBJ2-7; the D call may be TRBD1 or TRBD2 (5 bases each). The CDR3 loop spans 15 amino acids. Germline V gene sequence: CDR1 MGHRA, CDR2 YSYEKL. Trimming took 6 bases from V and 3 from J, leaving 18 bases between them. The CDR3 sequence: CASSLTRDVYYEQYF. Written as DNA, the CDR3 is TGCGCCAGCAGTCTGACTCGGGACGTATACTACGAGCAGTACTTC.

On this clonotype itself: A read error is possible here, since a much larger clone lies one base away. In DNA form, the CDR3 reads TGCGCCAGCAGACAAAGAGGGGGTCCATATAATTCACCCCTCCACTTT. The encoded protein is CASRQRGGPYNSPLHF. The V and J genes are TRBV4-1 and TRBJ1-6; maybe TRBD1 (6 bases). Germline CDR1 and CDR2: MGHRA and YSYEKL. The V end was cut by 6 bases, the J end by 4 bases, with 16 bases between. The length of the CDR3 is 16 residues.

The chain links TRBV5-1 to TRBJ2-6; D ambiguous. The germline V and J ends were trimmed by 0 bases and 4 bases, with 8 bases remaining between them. Germline-derived CDR1 and CDR2 are SGHRS and YFSETQ. This CDR3 has 15 residues. In nucleotides, the CDR3 is TGCGCCAGCAGCTTGGAGTCTGGCGGGGCCAACGTCCTGACTTTC. It translates to CASSLESGGANVLTF. The whole variable domain, filled in from reference TRBV5-1 and TRBJ2-6, reads KAGVTQTPRYLIKTRGQQVTLSCSPISGHRSVSWYQQTPGQGLQFLFEYFSETQRNKGNFPGRFSGRQFSNSRSEMNVSTLELGDSALYLCASSLESGGANVLTFGAGSRLTVL.

This sequence joins TRBV2 and TRBJ1-6; D ambiguous. The CDR3 extends over 15 amino acids. The germline CDR1 and CDR2 sequences are SNHLY and FYNNEI. V lost 6 bases, J lost 4 bases, and 13 bases lay in between. DNA of the CDR3: TGTGCCAGCAGCGCCGGACCATCTTATAATTCACCCCTCCACTTT. It is translated as CASSAGPSYNSPLHF.